The 13 T cell receptor beta chains given below trace back to one sample, sequenced in a study of blood T cell repertoires in COVID-19. Data came from immunoSEQ multiplex PCR; TCRdb stores just in-frame clones and leaves some out. The sample holds about 45,000 clones; approximately 86% are singletons and the top ten take roughly 8.2%. Sequenced material: peripheral blood. All receptors come from a man aged 80 or over in a cohort sampled during active COVID-19.

This rearrangement joins TRBV5-1 to TRBJ2-1; 7 bases line up with TRBD1. This CDR3 region has 15 residues. Trimming cost V 4 bases and J 0 bases; bases outside gene matches: 4. The V gene's germline CDR1 is SGHRS and CDR2 YFSETQ. This CDR3 reads CASSGGQTSYNEQFF. As DNA, the CDR3 is TGCGCCAGCAGCGGGGGACAGACCTCCTACAATGAGCAGTTCTTC.

This clone was detected a few times. This rearrangement joins TRBV28 to TRBJ1-1; TRBD1 matches at 7 bases. Germline assignment: CDR1 MDHEN and CDR2 SYDVKM. The CDR3 totals 14 residues. With 3 bases clipped from V and 5 bases from J, the junction kept 6 bases outside the gene matches. DNA of the CDR3: TGTGCCAGCAGTTTCTCCAGGGGGAAAACTGAAGCTTTCTTT. Translated: CASSFSRGKTEAFF.

The chain uses TRBV6-2 or TRBV6-3 and TRBJ1-5; 10 bases agree with TRBD1. The CDR3 has 15 residues. Germline assignment: CDR1 MNHEY and CDR2 SVGEGT. Trimming cost V 5 bases and J 6 bases; bases outside gene matches: 7. CDR3 sequence reads: CASSTGQGRGQPQHF. The CDR3 bases are TGTGCCAGCAGTACGGGACAGGGGAGGGGTCAGCCCCAGCATTTT.

The V and J genes are TRBV11-2 and TRBJ2-2; D possibly corresponds to TRBD2 (5 bases). CDR1 SGHAT and CDR2 FQNNGV come from the germline V gene. The CDR3 loop spans 13 amino acids. V was clipped by 4 bases and J by 6 bases, with 9 bases between them. DNA of the CDR3: TGTGCCAGCAGCTCACGGGAATCCGGGGAGCTGTTTTTT. Amino acid sequence: CASSSRESGELFF.

The CDR3: CASSQEQLARNGELFF. The CDR3 DNA reads TGCGCCAGCAGCCAAGAGCAACTAGCAAGGAACGGGGAGCTGTTTTTT. The chain has TRBV4-1 and TRBJ2-2; D possibly corresponds to TRBD2 (6 bases). V lost 0 bases and J lost 7, with 15 bases in between. The germline gives CDR1 MGHRA, CDR2 YSYEKL. The CDR3 loop spans 16 amino acids.

The gene calls are TRBV5-1 and TRBJ2-1, with 13 nucleotides matching TRBD2. This CDR3 has 17 residues. V was clipped by 4 bases and J by 4 bases; unmatched bases: 8. Per the germline V gene, CDR1 is SGHRS and CDR2 is YFSETQ. The CDR3 loop reads CASSPGTSGTQYNEQFF. DNA of the CDR3: TGCGCCAGCAGCCCCGGGACTAGCGGGACCCAATACAATGAGCAGTTCTTC. Filled out from reference TRBV5-1 and TRBJ2-1, the complete variable domain reads KAGVTQTPRYLIKTRGQQVTLSCSPISGHRSVSWYQQTPGQGLQFLFEYFSETQRNKGNFPGRFSGRQFSNSRSEMNVSTLELGDSALYLCASSPGTSGTQYNEQFFGPGTRLTVL.

V gene TRBV5-1 combines with J gene TRBJ2-7; D is unresolved. The CDR3 consists of 14 residues. Between the trimmed V and J ends, which lost 4 bases and 0 bases, there was a span of 11 bases. Looked up from germline, CDR1 is SGHRS and CDR2 is YFSETQ. In DNA form, the CDR3 reads TGCGCCAGCAGCATACAGTCGAGCTCCTACGAGCAGTACTTC. Encoded protein: CASSIQSSSYEQYF.

This chain joins TRBV15 and TRBJ2-2; D gene unclear. Trimming shortened V by 11 bases and J by 0 bases, and 10 bases separated the two germline ends. Per the germline V gene, CDR1 is LNHNV and CDR2 is YYDKDF (reference sequence). The CDR3 runs 13 residues. In DNA form, the CDR3 reads TGTGCCTCCGGAGCTGCGAACACCGGGGAGCTGTTTTTT. This translates into CASGAANTGELFF.

The V gene is TRBV18, the J gene TRBJ1-6; 7 nucleotides line up with TRBD1. J gave up 6 bases and V 4 bases, and 3 bases lay outside the gene matches. CDR1 KGHSH and CDR2 LQKENI come from the germline V gene. The length of the CDR3 is 14 residues. The CDR3 bases are TGTGCCAGCTCACAAGACAGGGTTAATTCACCCCTCCACTTT. This codes for CASSQDRVNSPLHF.

This chain uses TRBV9 with TRBJ1-2; 8 positions agree with TRBD1. The CDR3 is 14 amino acids. V trimming: 4 bases; J trimming: 1 base; junction bases outside the gene matches: 3. CDR1 is SGDLS and CDR2 is YYNGEE in the germline V gene. The CDR3 region is CASSPDRGNYGYTF. CDR3 nucleotide sequence: TGTGCCAGCAGCCCCGACAGGGGTAACTATGGCTACACCTTC. The full variable domain, in which reference TRBV9 and TRBJ1-2 provide the parts outside the CDR3, is DSGVTQTPKHLITATGQRVTLRCSPRSGDLSVYWYQQSLDQGLQFLIQYYNGEERAKGNILERFSAQQFPDLHSELNLSSLELGDSALYFCASSPDRGNYGYTFGSGTRLTVV.

This clone was picked up a small number of times. The rearrangement uses TRBV4-1 and TRBJ1-5; D unresolved. Trimming cost V 0 bases and J 1 base, with 7 bases left between them. The CDR3 contains 15 residues. Germline values: CDR1 MGHRA, CDR2 YSYEKL. The CDR3 protein is CASSQDSVSNQPQHF. The CDR3 DNA sequence: TGCGCCAGCAGCCAAGATTCGGTGAGCAATCAGCCCCAGCATTTT.

Here the CDR3 DNA reads TGTGCCAGCAGCTCCCTCCTACTAGTAAATGAGCAGTTCTTC. Amino acid sequence: CASSSLLLVNEQFF. This chain joins TRBV7-2 and TRBJ2-1; D is perhaps TRBD2 (5 bases). The CDR3 sequence is 14 residues long. Trimming removed 4 bases at V and 7 bases at J, with 14 bases between. Germline CDR1 and CDR2: SGHTA and FQGNSA.

The chain couples TRBV19 to TRBJ2-5; 7 bases fit TRBD1. This CDR3 spans 15 amino acids. CDR1 is LNHDA, CDR2 SQIVND, per germline (reference sequence). V lost 1 base and J lost 4; bases outside the gene matches: 6. The CDR3 spells CASSIGGGWGETQYF. The CDR3 region has the DNA TGTGCCAGTAGTATAGGAGGGGGCTGGGGAGAGACCCAGTACTTC. The whole variable domain, remainder taken from reference TRBV19 and TRBJ2-5, is DGGITQSPKYLFRKEGQNVTLSCEQNLNHDAMYWYRQDPGQGLRLIYYSQIVNDFQKGDIAEGYSVSREKKESFPLTVTSAQKNPTAFYLCASSIGGGWGETQYFGPGTRLLVL.